This T cell receptor (beta chain) was identified during a study of cytomegalovirus exposure and HLA in healthy donors. Primers for the PCR totalled 60 Vbeta and 13 Jbeta. TCRdb's copy holds only in-frame clones and misses some; the assay was immunoSEQ multiplex PCR. The sample's table shows some 80,000 clones. This clonotype originated in a woman aged 25-40 years in good health and CMV-seronegative. The sequencing input was PBMCs.

The CDR3 sequence is CASSFGQGFTTGELFF. In DNA form, the CDR3 reads TGTGCCAGCAGTTTTGGACAGGGTTTCACCACCGGGGAGCTGTTTTTT. J is TRBJ2-2 and V is TRBV7-9, with 8 bases aligning to TRBD1. From germline, CDR1 is SEHNR and CDR2 FQNEAQ (reference sequence). V dropped 6 bases and J dropped 4; count of bases not matched to a gene: 10. This CDR3 comprises 16 residues.